Listed here are 5 T cell receptor beta chains from one sample, sequenced in a study of shared clonotypes between healthy human individuals. Sequencing used immunoSEQ multiplex PCR; TCRdb keeps in-frame clones, though not all of them. The table lists approximately 1.4 million clones, about 98% of them singletons. The sequencing sample was made of naive CD4+ T cells sorted from blood. Sample subset: CD45RA+ positively selected. The receptors stem from a man aged 30 to 45 in good health.

This chain joins TRBV5-1 and TRBJ2-1, with 10 bases that match TRBD2. The CDR3 has 17 residues. Germline CDR1 is SGHRS and CDR2 is YFSETQ. The trim removed 0 bases at V and 4 bases at J, leaving 7 bases unmatched. In DNA form, the CDR3 reads TGCGCCAGCAGCTTGGCTAGCGGGAGCGAAAGGTACAATGAGCAGTTCTTC. Its protein is CASSLASGSERYNEQFF. Full variable domain (outside the CDR3, taken from reference TRBV5-1 and TRBJ2-1): KAGVTQTPRYLIKTRGQQVTLSCSPISGHRSVSWYQQTPGQGLQFLFEYFSETQRNKGNFPGRFSGRQFSNSRSEMNVSTLELGDSALYLCASSLASGSERYNEQFFGPGTRLTVL.

The chain couples TRBV5-4 to TRBJ1-5; D ambiguous. V lost 3 bases, J lost 5 bases, and 12 bases lay in between. The CDR3 has 14 amino acids. Germline CDR1 is SGHNT and CDR2 is YYREEE (reference sequence). The CDR3 coding sequence is TGTGCCAGCAGCTCCGGGAGCCAGGATCAGCCCCAGCATTTT. It translates to CASSSGSQDQPQHF.

The gene calls are TRBV30 and TRBJ1-3; TRBD1 is a possible D gene (6 bases). V lost 3 bases, J lost 12 bases, and 15 bases lay in between. Germline V gene data show CDR1 as GTSNPN and CDR2 as SVGIG (reference sequence). The length of the CDR3 is 12 residues. As DNA, the CDR3 is TGTGCCTGGAGGCAGGGGCAGATCGGCATATATTTT. Translating it yields CAWRQGQIGIYF.

The V gene is TRBV15, the J gene TRBJ2-2; possible D gene TRBD1, 5 bases. The CDR3 length is 17 residues. V was shortened by 0 bases and J by 2 bases, with 13 bases between the two germline ends. From germline, CDR1 is LNHNV and CDR2 YYDKDF (reference sequence). The CDR3, as DNA: TGTGCCACCAGCAGAGAATTCAGGGCTCTAAACACCGGGGAGCTGTTTTTT. It is translated as CATSREFRALNTGELFF.

The chain joins TRBV5-1 to TRBJ2-7; D may correspond to TRBD1 or TRBD2 (5 bases each). V gave up 0 bases and J gave up 2 bases, with 9 bases separating them. The germline V gene encodes CDR1 SGHRS and CDR2 YFSETQ. The CDR3 covers 14 residues. CDR3 nucleotide sequence: TGCGCCAGCAGCTTGGGAGGGACCGCCTACGAGCAGTACTTC. Residues: CASSLGGTAYEQYF.